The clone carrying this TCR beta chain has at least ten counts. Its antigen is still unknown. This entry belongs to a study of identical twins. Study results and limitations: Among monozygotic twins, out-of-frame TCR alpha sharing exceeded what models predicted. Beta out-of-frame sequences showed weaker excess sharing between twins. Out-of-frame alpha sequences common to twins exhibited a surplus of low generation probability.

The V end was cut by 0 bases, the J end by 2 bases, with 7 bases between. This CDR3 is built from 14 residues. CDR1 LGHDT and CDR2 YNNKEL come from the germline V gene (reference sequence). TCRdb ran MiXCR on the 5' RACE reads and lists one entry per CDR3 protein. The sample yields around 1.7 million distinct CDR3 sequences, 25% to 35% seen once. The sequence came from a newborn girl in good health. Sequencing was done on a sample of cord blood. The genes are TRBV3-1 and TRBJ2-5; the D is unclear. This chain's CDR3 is CASSQDTVQETQYF. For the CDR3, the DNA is TGTGCCAGCAGCCAAGACACTGTTCAAGAGACCCAGTACTTC.